The 30 T cell receptor beta chains presented below share a single source sample, sequenced in a study of identical twins. TCRdb itself ran the 5' RACE reads through MiXCR, one entry per CDR3 protein. Of roughly 290,000 distinct CDR3 sequences in the sample, roughly 8.6% were seen once. These data are also associated with another study on yellow fever vaccine responses in identical twins.

Sequenced input: memory (CD45RO+) T cells sorted from blood. These TCRs come from a woman aged 18-29 years in good health.

A few counts support this clonotype. The chain uses TRBV6-1 and TRBJ2-7; tentative D call: TRBD1 (5 bases). V dropped 4 bases and J dropped 3 bases, with 16 bases sitting between them. CDR1 and CDR2 (germline): MNHNS, SASEGT. The CDR3 consists of 15 residues. This CDR3 is CASSGAADSFYEQYF. The CDR3 nucleotides read TGTGCCAGCAGTGGTGCCGCCGACAGCTTCTACGAGCAGTACTTC.

The chain's CDR3 is CASSYWSEETQYF. DNA for the CDR3: TGTGCCAGCAGTTACTGGTCGGAAGAGACCCAGTACTTC. The V call is TRBV6-2 or TRBV6-3, the J call TRBJ2-5; D ambiguous. Germline loops: CDR1 MNHEY, CDR2 SVGEGT. The ends were cut back, 1 base at V and 3 bases at J, with 6 bases in the middle. The CDR3 runs to 13 residues.

Note on this clonotype: Just one base apart from a much larger clone, this may be a read error. This sequence joins TRBV20-1 and TRBJ1-1, with D maybe TRBD1 (5 bases). Germline assignment: CDR1 DFQATT and CDR2 SNEGSKA (reference sequence). This CDR3 has 13 amino acids. In DNA, the CDR3 is TGCATTTCGCAGGACACGAAGAACACTGAAGCTATCTTT. Translating gives CISQDTKNTEAIF.

This clonotype was counted ten times or more. The genes are TRBV6-1 and TRBJ1-5, with D maybe TRBD1 (5 bases). The CDR3 sequence is 15 residues long. Per the germline V gene, CDR1 is MNHNS and CDR2 is SASEGT. Trimming pared 6 bases from V and 2 bases from J, leaving 14 bases between. The CDR3 DNA reads TGTGCCAGCAGCCCCGTTGGGGGGGGCAATCAGCCCCAGCATTTT. The encoded protein is CASSPVGGGNQPQHF.

As DNA, the CDR3 is TGCGCCAGCAGCGACGGACTGTGGGGGCCTACAGATACGCAGTATTTT. As protein: CASSDGLWGPTDTQYF. This chain joins TRBV5-1 and TRBJ2-3, with D perhaps matching TRBD1 (6 bases). Trimming pared 4 bases from V and 3 bases from J, leaving 18 bases between. This CDR3 is built from 16 residues. CDR1 is SGHRS, CDR2 YFSETQ, per germline.

This clonotype was detected only a few times. The V and J genes are TRBV20-1 and TRBJ2-3, with 11 bases fitting TRBD2. Unmatched junction bases numbered 2, after V lost 2 bases and J lost 1 base. This CDR3 spans 15 amino acids. Germline V CDR1 and CDR2: DFQATT, SNEGSKA (reference sequence). The CDR3 DNA sequence: TGCAGTGCTAGAAAACTAGCGGGGGGCACAGATACGCAGTATTTT. It encodes CSARKLAGGTDTQYF.

This clonotype was counted many times. V is TRBV25-1 and J is TRBJ2-3; 12 bases fit TRBD2. This CDR3 spans 22 amino acids. Trimming removed 1 base from V and 5 bases from J; junction bases left unmatched: 22. Germline V lookup: CDR1 MGHDK, CDR2 SYGVNS. Here the CDR3 DNA reads TGTGCCAGCAGTGAATTTCCCCCCGATCTAGCGGGGGGGCCAGGGCTAAAAGATACGCAGTATTTT. Protein sequence: CASSEFPPDLAGGPGLKDTQYF.

The table lists this clonotype with a few counts. V usage is TRBV5-6 and J usage is TRBJ1-2; 9 nucleotides line up with TRBD1. The J segment lost 8 bases and the V segment lost 5 bases, leaving 10 bases of the junction unmatched. The CDR3 runs 14 residues. Per the germline V gene, CDR1 is SGHDT and CDR2 is YYEEEE. Here the CDR3 reads CASRRTGEVRGYTF. The CDR3 nucleotides are TGTGCCAGCAGGCGGACAGGGGAGGTTCGGGGCTACACCTTC.

This rearrangement joins TRBV7-8 to TRBJ2-5; 7 positions match TRBD2. The V segment lost 2 bases and the J segment 3 bases; nucleotides outside the gene matches: 9. The length of the CDR3 is 16 residues. CDR1 and CDR2 from the germline V gene are SGHVS and FQNEAQ. The CDR3 region is CASSLTLAETKETQYF. As DNA, the CDR3 is TGTGCCAGCAGCTTAACCCTAGCGGAGACCAAAGAGACCCAGTACTTC. The full variable domain, with the rest looked up from reference TRBV7-8 and TRBJ2-5, is GAGVSQSPRYKVAKRGQDVALRCDPISGHVSLFWYQQALGQGPEFLTYFQNEAQLDKSGLPSDRFFAERPEGSVSTLKIQRTQQEDSAVYLCASSLTLAETKETQYFGPGTRLLVL.

This clonotype was detected ten times or more. The junction and the germline gene differ at one end; a read error may be behind it. CDR3 in amino acids: CASSSQGNEQFF. The CDR3 DNA reads as TGCGCCAGCAGCTCACAGGGGAATGAGCAGTTCTTC. The chain combines TRBV7-2 with TRBJ2-1; 7 bases map to TRBD1. The germline gives CDR1 SGHTA, CDR2 FQGNSA. The CDR3 totals 12 residues. The full variable domain, its missing parts supplied by reference TRBV7-2 and TRBJ2-1, is GAGVSQSPSNKVTEKGKDVELRCDPISGHTALYWYRQSLGQGLEFLIYFQGNSAPDKSGLPSDRFSAERTGGSVSTLTIQRTQQEDSAVYLCASSSQGNEQFFGPGTRLTVL.

This clonotype was counted at least ten times. The rearrangement uses TRBV7-9 and TRBJ1-1; D gene unclear. The CDR3 length is 15 residues. Germline CDR1 reads SEHNR; CDR2 reads FQNEAQ (reference sequence). V lost 5 bases and J lost 1, with 14 bases in between. The CDR3 region is CASSPEWAGNTEAFF. The CDR3 nucleotides read TGTGCCAGCAGCCCCGAGTGGGCGGGGAACACTGAAGCTTTCTTT.

The table lists this clonotype with a count of one. An end of the junction does not agree with germline; a read error may underlie this. The CDR3 region has the DNA TGCAGTGCTAGCGAGCGGGAGAATGTGCAGTTCTTC. This sequence encodes CSASERENVQFF. The rearrangement links TRBV20-1 to TRBJ2-1; TRBD2 matches 8 bases. CDR1 is DFQATT and CDR2 is SNEGSKA in the germline V gene (reference sequence). The CDR3 is made up of 12 amino acids.

This clonotype was seen at least ten times. The chain uses TRBV28 and TRBJ2-1; D remains ambiguous. Per germline, CDR1 MDHEN and CDR2 SYDVKM. Trimming shortened V by 5 bases and J by 4 bases, and 15 bases separated the two germline ends. The CDR3 is 15 residues long. The CDR3 loop reads CASSPRPGKYNEQFF. DNA for the CDR3: TGTGCCAGCAGTCCCCGGCCCGGAAAATACAATGAGCAGTTCTTC.

This clonotype has a count of ten or more. This chain links TRBV29-1 with TRBJ2-4; D not resolved. The V end was cut by 7 bases, the J end by 9 bases, with 13 bases between. The CDR3 is 11 amino acids. The germline V gene has CDR1 SQVTM and CDR2 ANQGSEA. The CDR3 nucleotides read TGCAGCGGGCAGCCCAAGGGCATTCAGTACTTC. This codes for CSGQPKGIQYF.

This clonotype was seen repeatedly, ten times or more. The V call is TRBV5-1, the J call TRBJ2-1, with 10 nucleotides matching TRBD2. CDR1 and CDR2 from the germline V gene are SGHRS and YFSETQ. V shed 4 bases, J shed 0 bases, and the junction held 4 bases outside the gene matches. CDR3 length: 16 amino acids. The CDR3 protein is CASSSGRADSYNEQFF. In nucleotides, the CDR3 is TGCGCCAGCAGCAGCGGGAGGGCTGACTCCTACAATGAGCAGTTCTTC.

Only a few counts were recorded for this clonotype. The J gene is TRBJ2-1, the V gene TRBV5-1, with 12 positions matching TRBD2. The length of the CDR3 is 16 residues. Germline lookup yields CDR1 SGHRS and CDR2 YFSETQ. Trimming cost V 4 bases and J 7 bases; bases outside gene matches: 9. The CDR3 DNA follows: TGCGCCAGCAGCCCTGGACTAGCGGGAAGTGGGAATGAGCAGTTCTTC. It specifies CASSPGLAGSGNEQFF.

The CDR3 nucleotides are TGTGCCAGCAGACTTTCTATTCAGGGAAATTCACCCCTCCACTTT. Translation gives CASRLSIQGNSPLHF. The V call is TRBV28, the J call TRBJ1-6, with TRBD1 as a possible D gene (5 bases). There are 15 residues in the CDR3. CDR1 is MDHEN and CDR2 is SYDVKM in the germline V gene. The V end lost 6 bases, the J end lost 7 bases, and 16 bases lay between the germline ends.

The chain employs TRBV12-3 or TRBV12-4 and TRBJ1-6; the D is unclear. The CDR3 is made up of 12 amino acids. V was clipped by 7 bases and J by 4 bases, with 5 bases between them. For the CDR3, the DNA is TGTGCCAGCATGGGGTATAATTCACCCCTCCACTTT. This gives the protein CASMGYNSPLHF.

V is TRBV14 and J is TRBJ2-1, with TRBD2 matching 8 bases. The CDR3 is made up of 15 amino acids. V was clipped by 2 bases and J by 9 bases; unmatched bases: 9. CDR1 is SGHDN, CDR2 FVKESK, per germline. The CDR3 bases are TGTGCCAGCAGCCAACTCGGGGGGGCCTCTGGTGAGCAGTTCTTC. Encoded protein: CASSQLGGASGEQFF.

This clonotype was seen only a few times. V is TRBV12-3 or TRBV12-4 and J is TRBJ2-7; 8 bases line up with TRBD2. There are 15 residues in the CDR3. With 7 bases clipped from V and 2 bases from J, the junction kept 10 bases outside the gene matches. Here the CDR3 DNA reads TGTGCCAGCAACCAAAGCGGGGGCCGGGCCTACGAGCAGTACTTC. This sequence encodes CASNQSGGRAYEQYF.

As to this clonotype: A much more abundant neighbour one base away suggests this may be a read error. V gene TRBV3-1 combines with J gene TRBJ2-1, with D uncertain. The CDR3 extends over 13 amino acids. Germline loops: CDR1 LGHDT, CDR2 YNNKEL (reference sequence). CDR3 sequence (DNA): TGTGCCAGCAGCCAAACCAGCTACAATGAGCAGGTCTTC. Translated, it gives CASSQTSYNEQVF.

This clonotype was detected only a few times. This chain links TRBV2 with TRBJ2-7; D possibly corresponds to TRBD1 (6 bases). The CDR3 contains 13 residues. The V end lost 5 bases, the J end lost 3 bases, and 11 bases lay between the germline ends. CDR1 and CDR2 from the germline V gene are SNHLY and FYNNEI. The CDR3 DNA reads as TGTGCCAGCAGTTTGACAGGAGACTACGAGCAGTACGTC. This sequence encodes CASSLTGDYEQYV.

In this sample, this clonotype turned up a few times. The chain has TRBV20-1 and TRBJ1-2; D is unresolved. V gave up 3 bases and J gave up 7 bases, with 9 bases separating them. The CDR3 is 11 residues long. The V gene's germline CDR1 is DFQATT and CDR2 SNEGSKA (reference sequence). CDR3 amino acids: CSASIGGGYTF. In DNA form, the CDR3 reads TGCAGTGCTAGTATTGGAGGTGGCTACACCTTC.

The rearrangement uses TRBV20-1 and TRBJ1-4; 8 bases align to TRBD1. CDR1 is DFQATT and CDR2 is SNEGSKA in the germline V gene (reference sequence). The CDR3 spans 13 residues. J gave up 5 bases and V 6 bases, and 5 bases lay outside the gene matches. Here the CDR3 reads CSASTGVNEKLFF. The CDR3 nucleotides are TGCAGTGCGTCGACAGGGGTGAATGAAAAACTGTTTTTT.

V usage is TRBV12-3 or TRBV12-4 and J usage is TRBJ2-5, with D tentatively TRBD1 (5 bases). Trimming pared 1 base from V and 3 bases from J, leaving 12 bases between. CDR3 length: 15 residues. CDR3: CASSLGVGVKETQYF. Written as DNA, the CDR3 is TGTGCCAGCAGTTTAGGGGTAGGGGTGAAAGAGACCCAGTACTTC.

This sequence joins TRBV7-9 and TRBJ1-1; 9 nucleotides match TRBD1. The V segment lost 2 bases and the J segment 4 bases; nucleotides outside the gene matches: 8. Germline assignment: CDR1 SEHNR and CDR2 FQNEAQ (reference sequence). CDR3 size: 16 residues. The CDR3 sequence: CASSLLEGQGATEAFF. As DNA, the CDR3 is TGTGCCAGCAGCTTATTAGAGGGACAGGGAGCCACTGAAGCTTTCTTT.

V and J are TRBV29-1 and TRBJ2-1; the D gene could be TRBD1 or TRBD2 (6 bases each). The CDR3 totals 16 residues. Trimming cost V 1 base and J 0 bases, with 13 bases left between them. Germline V gene sequence: CDR1 SQVTM, CDR2 ANQGSEA. The CDR3 coding sequence is TGCAGCGTTGAAGTAGGGCGGGACAACTCCTACAATGAGCAGTTCTTC. Protein product: CSVEVGRDNSYNEQFF.

There are a few counts of this clonotype. This chain uses TRBV20-1 with TRBJ2-3; 11 nucleotides match TRBD2. CDR1 and CDR2 (germline): DFQATT, SNEGSKA (reference sequence). With 6 bases clipped from V and 2 bases from J, the junction kept 7 bases outside the gene matches. The CDR3 sequence is 15 residues long. The CDR3, as DNA: TGCAGTGCCAGACCACTAGCGGGGGTCACAGATACGCAGTATTTT. It is translated as CSARPLAGVTDTQYF.

This chain links TRBV7-6 with TRBJ2-2; 12 positions agree with TRBD2. Germline loops: CDR1 SGHVS, CDR2 FNYEAQ. The CDR3 loop spans 21 amino acids. J was trimmed by 1 base and V by 6 bases; bases with no gene match: 18. The CDR3 coding sequence is TGTGCCAGCAGGGACGAAGACCGACTAGCGGGGGACCCTCTGAACACCGGGGAGCTGTTTTTT. Residues: CASRDEDRLAGDPLNTGELFF.

This clonotype was observed a few times. V gene TRBV29-1 combines with J gene TRBJ2-5, with 7 bases matching TRBD2. V shed 7 bases, J shed 4 bases, and the junction held 9 bases outside the gene matches. The germline CDR1 and CDR2 sequences are SQVTM and ANQGSEA. This CDR3 has 13 amino acids. This chain's CDR3 is CSDSSGHGETQYF. The CDR3, as DNA: TGCAGCGACTCTAGCGGACACGGAGAGACCCAGTACTTC.